There are many counts of the clone carrying this T cell receptor beta chain. TCR beta VDJ and CDR3 profiling used genomic DNA as template. TCRdb processed the reads anew with MiXCR; each CDR3 protein has one entry. The sample has about 470,000 distinct CDR3 sequences, around 32% seen once. There are 11 residues in the CDR3. Trimming removed 1 base at V and 9 bases at J, with 1 base between. CDR1 MNHNS and CDR2 SASEGT come from the germline V gene. The authors sequenced patients whose flow cytometry had shown CD8+CD57+ cell expansion. When blood sampling took place, the patients had received no therapy. This sample is drawn from a study of CD8+CD57+ T cells in acquired aplastic anemia.

The sample consisted of sorted CD4+, CD8+, or CD8+CD57+ T cells (not recorded which) from PBMCs. This receptor was taken from a human donor with aplastic anemia. The gene calls are TRBV6-1 and TRBJ1-6; the D is unclear. CDR3 sequence: CASSEGSPLHF. CDR3 sequence (DNA): TGTGCCAGCAGTGAAGGTTCACCCCTCCACTTT.